A selection of T cell receptor beta chains follows, all from one sample in a study of blood T cell repertoires in COVID-19. Sequencing used immunoSEQ multiplex PCR; TCRdb keeps in-frame clones, though not all of them. Seen here are under 300,000 clones, about 80% observed once, and the top ten hold 3.3%. Sample: peripheral blood. These receptors came from a woman aged 80 or older with acute or convalescent COVID-19. The CDR3 runs from the conserved cysteine through the conserved F or W. D genes are given only for firm matches. Size values are once, few and many counts, or a class for expanded clones, and some rows have none.

D gene: TRBD1
J gene: TRBJ1-3
V gene: TRBV4-1
clone size: NA
CDR3 DNA: TGCGCCAGCAGCCAACCGGGACAGGGGTCAGACACCATATATTTT
CDR3 protein: CASSQPGQGSDTIYF

D gene: NA
J gene: TRBJ1-1
V gene: TRBV15
clone size: few
CDR3 DNA: TGTGCCACCAGCAGACTCCTTCTCGGGGGGGACGCGAACACTGAAGCTTTCTTT
CDR3 protein: CATSRLLLGGDANTEAFF

D gene: NA
J gene: TRBJ2-1
V gene: TRBV5-5
clone size: NA
CDR3 DNA: TGTGCCAGCAGCAATGCACAGAGAGAGCAGTTCTTC
CDR3 protein: CASSNAQREQFF

D gene: TRBD1
J gene: TRBJ1-2
V gene: TRBV5-1
clone size: NA
CDR3 DNA: TGCGCCAGCAGCTTGGGAGGGACAGGGGCGAACTATGGCTACACCTTC
CDR3 protein: CASSLGGTGANYGYTF

D gene: TRBD2
J gene: TRBJ2-1
V gene: TRBV11-1
clone size: few
CDR3 DNA: TGTGCCAGCAGCTTACAGGGACTAGCGAAATACAATGAGCAGTTCTTC
CDR3 protein: CASSLQGLAKYNEQFF

D gene: TRBD1
J gene: TRBJ2-5
V gene: TRBV11-2
clone size: NA
CDR3 DNA: TGTGCCAGCAGCTTAGCCCCGACAGGGGCGAAAGAGACCCAGTACTTC
CDR3 protein: CASSLAPTGAKETQYF

D gene: TRBD1
J gene: TRBJ2-7
V gene: TRBV11-2
clone size: NA
CDR3 DNA: TGTGCCAGCAGCTTAGGACAGGGGTCTACCTACGAGCAGTACTTC
CDR3 protein: CASSLGQGSTYEQYF

D gene: TRBD1
J gene: TRBJ1-2
V gene: TRBV25-1
clone size: NA
CDR3 DNA: TGTGCCAGCAGTGAGTCCCCGGACAGGATCTATGGCTACACCTTC
CDR3 protein: CASSESPDRIYGYTF

D gene: TRBD1
J gene: TRBJ1-2
V gene: TRBV4-1
clone size: once
CDR3 DNA: TGCGCCAGCAGCCAACCCCCTCAGGTAGTAGGGGGCGTTTCTAGCTATGGCTACACCTTC
CDR3 protein: CASSQPPQVVGGVSSYGYTF

D gene: NA
J gene: TRBJ2-3
V gene: TRBV3-1/TRBV3-2
clone size: NA
CDR3 DNA: TGTGCCAGCAGCCAAGGGCCGACAGTTACAGATACGCAGTATTTT
CDR3 protein: CASSQGPTVTDTQYF

D gene: NA
J gene: TRBJ2-3
V gene: TRBV3-1/TRBV3-2
clone size: NA
CDR3 DNA: TGTGCCAGCAGCCAAAGACGGGAAGAGCCAGATACGCAGTATTTT
CDR3 protein: CASSQRREEPDTQYF

D gene: TRBD2
J gene: TRBJ2-5
V gene: TRBV10-3
clone size: few
CDR3 DNA: TGTGCCATCAGACCCGGGACTAGCGGGAGCGAGACCCAGTACTTC
CDR3 protein: CAIRPGTSGSETQYF

D gene: TRBD2
J gene: TRBJ2-2
V gene: TRBV5-6
clone size: NA
CDR3 DNA: TGTGCCAGCGGACTAGAAGGTACCGGGGAGCTGTTTTTT
CDR3 protein: CASGLEGTGELFF

D gene: TRBD2
J gene: TRBJ2-5
V gene: TRBV2
clone size: NA
CDR3 DNA: TGTGCCAGCAATCCCGGGCTGACTAGCGGGGCGGGAGAGACCCAGTACTTC
CDR3 protein: CASNPGLTSGAGETQYF

D gene: NA
J gene: TRBJ1-5
V gene: TRBV27
clone size: NA
CDR3 DNA: TGTGCCAGCAGTTTAGAGGGTTTACGAAATCAGCCCCAGCATTTT
CDR3 protein: CASSLEGLRNQPQHF

D gene: NA
J gene: TRBJ1-1
V gene: TRBV16
clone size: NA
CDR3 DNA: TGTGCCAGCAGCCAATTGTTGGGCCCCTACTCCGAAGCTTTCTTT
CDR3 protein: CASSQLLGPYSEAFF

D gene: TRBD1
J gene: TRBJ2-5
V gene: TRBV2
clone size: NA
CDR3 DNA: TGTGCCAGCAGTGGGACGACAGGGGGCCTAGAGACCCAGTACTTC
CDR3 protein: CASSGTTGGLETQYF

D gene: NA
J gene: TRBJ2-5
V gene: TRBV7-9
clone size: NA
CDR3 DNA: TGTGCCAGCAGCTTAAGAGGAGGGGGCGAGGAGACCCAGTACTTC
CDR3 protein: CASSLRGGGEETQYF

D gene: NA
J gene: TRBJ2-2
V gene: TRBV2
clone size: NA
CDR3 DNA: TGTGCCAGCAGTGCGGACACCGGGGAGCTGTTTTTT
CDR3 protein: CASSADTGELFF

D gene: TRBD1
J gene: TRBJ2-3
V gene: TRBV4-1
clone size: NA
CDR3 DNA: TGCGCCAGCAGCCAATCAGGGGGCGGATACACAGATACGCAGTATTTT
CDR3 protein: CASSQSGGGYTDTQYF

D gene: TRBD1
J gene: TRBJ1-4
V gene: TRBV7-9
clone size: NA
CDR3 DNA: TGTGCCAGCAGCAGGGGACAGACAAATGTGGAAAAACTGTTTTTT
CDR3 protein: CASSRGQTNVEKLFF

D gene: NA
J gene: TRBJ2-5
V gene: TRBV6-5
clone size: NA
CDR3 DNA: TGTGCCAGCATGGCCACCCCGAAGACCCAGTACTTC
CDR3 protein: CASMATPKTQYF

D gene: TRBD1
J gene: TRBJ2-1
V gene: TRBV2
clone size: NA
CDR3 DNA: TGTGCCAGCATCGACAGGGGGCTGGGGAGGAATGAGCAGTTCTTC
CDR3 protein: CASIDRGLGRNEQFF

D gene: NA
J gene: TRBJ2-4
V gene: TRBV25-1
clone size: NA
CDR3 DNA: TGTGCCAGCAGTGAACCAGGACTCTCGAAAAACATTCAGTACTTC
CDR3 protein: CASSEPGLSKNIQYF

D gene: NA
J gene: TRBJ2-2
V gene: TRBV6-1
clone size: NA
CDR3 DNA: TGTGCCAGCAGTTCCCAGCGGACCGGGGAGCTGTTTTTT
CDR3 protein: CASSSQRTGELFF

D gene: TRBD2
J gene: TRBJ2-5
V gene: TRBV11-2
clone size: NA
CDR3 DNA: TGTGCCAGCAGACCTGGACTAGCGGGAGGGGAGACCCAGTACTTC
CDR3 protein: CASRPGLAGGETQYF

D gene: TRBD1
J gene: TRBJ2-3
V gene: TRBV5-1
clone size: NA
CDR3 DNA: TGCGCCAGCAGCTCACGACAGGGTGGCACAGATACGCAGTATTTT
CDR3 protein: CASSSRQGGTDTQYF

D gene: TRBD1
J gene: TRBJ1-2
V gene: TRBV10-3
clone size: NA
CDR3 DNA: TGTGCCATCACGTGGGACAGGGTATACTACACCTTC
CDR3 protein: CAITWDRVYYTF

D gene: TRBD1
J gene: TRBJ1-2
V gene: TRBV7-9
clone size: NA
CDR3 DNA: TGTGCCAGCAGCCGACCGACAGGGGACGCGGACTATGGCTACACCTTC
CDR3 protein: CASSRPTGDADYGYTF

D gene: TRBD1
J gene: TRBJ1-4
V gene: TRBV3-1/TRBV3-2
clone size: NA
CDR3 DNA: TGTGCCAGCAGCCGTAGACAGGGGCGGAATGAAAAACTGTTTTTT
CDR3 protein: CASSRRQGRNEKLFF

D gene: NA
J gene: TRBJ1-1
V gene: TRBV5-1
clone size: NA
CDR3 DNA: TGCGCCAGCAGCTTGGAGGGGGTTCCCACTGAAGCTTTCTTT
CDR3 protein: CASSLEGVPTEAFF

D gene: NA
J gene: TRBJ2-7
V gene: TRBV6-5
clone size: NA
CDR3 DNA: TGTGCCAGCAGACTCTTCGAGCAGTACTTC
CDR3 protein: CASRLFEQYF

D gene: TRBD1
J gene: TRBJ2-7
V gene: TRBV5-1
clone size: NA
CDR3 DNA: TGCGCCAGCAGCTCATCGTCCGGGACAGGGATGTACGAGCAGTACTTC
CDR3 protein: CASSSSSGTGMYEQYF

D gene: TRBD2
J gene: TRBJ2-7
V gene: TRBV7-2
clone size: once
CDR3 DNA: TGTGCCAGCAGCTTATCGGGCGGGAGGCTCCCAAACGAGCAGTACTTC
CDR3 protein: CASSLSGGRLPNEQYF

D gene: TRBD1
J gene: TRBJ2-7
V gene: TRBV5-4
clone size: NA
CDR3 DNA: TGTGCCAGCAGCTCTGCACGGGACAGCTCCTACGAGCAGTACTTC
CDR3 protein: CASSSARDSSYEQYF

D gene: NA
J gene: TRBJ1-4
V gene: TRBV7-9
clone size: NA
CDR3 DNA: TGTGCCAGCAGCTTAGACACCACAACTAATGAAAAACTGTTTTTT
CDR3 protein: CASSLDTTTNEKLFF

D gene: NA
J gene: TRBJ1-5
V gene: TRBV29-1
clone size: few
CDR3 DNA: TGCAGCGGCGGGGAGGCAATCAATCAGCCCCAGCATTTT
CDR3 protein: CSGGEAINQPQHF

D gene: NA
J gene: TRBJ1-2
V gene: TRBV5-8
clone size: NA
CDR3 DNA: TGTGCCAGCAGCTTCCAGGGGAACTATGGCTACACCTTC
CDR3 protein: CASSFQGNYGYTF

D gene: TRBD2
J gene: TRBJ2-1
V gene: TRBV5-1
clone size: NA
CDR3 DNA: TGCGCCAGCAGCCCGGCGGGGGGCCATGAGCAGTTCTTC
CDR3 protein: CASSPAGGHEQFF

D gene: NA
J gene: TRBJ2-7
V gene: TRBV6-2/TRBV6-3
clone size: NA
CDR3 DNA: TGTGCCAGCAGCACCGGGGGGACAGGATTGGACGAGCAGTACTTC
CDR3 protein: CASSTGGTGLDEQYF